Below, 26 T cell receptor beta chains from the same sample are listed, as sequenced in a study of blood T cell repertoires in COVID-19. The data were produced by immunoSEQ multiplex PCR, yet TCRdb's version contains in-frame clones alone and is incomplete. Seen here are about 27,000 clones, around 90% observed once, and the top ten hold about a sixth. Material for sequencing was peripheral blood. Every receptor here comes from a human donor with active COVID-19. The donor label of this sample is uncertain.

This chain uses TRBV6-4 with TRBJ1-4; D gene ambiguous. Germline values: CDR1 MRHNA, CDR2 SNTAGT. CDR3 length equals 12 residues. V was cut by 7 bases and J by 3 bases, with 6 bases left in between. The CDR3 region is CASNGANEKLFF. The CDR3 DNA is TGTGCCAGCAACGGAGCTAATGAAAAACTGTTTTTT.

The chain links TRBV6-2 or TRBV6-3 to TRBJ2-7; D is perhaps TRBD1 (7 bases). Germline V gene data show CDR1 as MNHEY and CDR2 as SVGEGT. The CDR3 runs 16 residues. Trimming shortened V by 2 bases and J by 2 bases, and 16 bases separated the two germline ends. DNA of the CDR3: TGTGCCAGCAGTTACCTTAGGCAGGGGGGCGCCTACGAGCAGTACTTC. As protein: CASSYLRQGGAYEQYF.

The CDR3 nucleotides are TGTGCCAGCAGCCAAGACCTCGATAGCCCCCAGCATTTT. It yields the protein CASSQDLDSPQHF. The V gene is TRBV3-1 (or the pseudogene TRBV3-2), the J gene TRBJ1-5, with D unresolved. V lost 0 bases and J 10 bases, leaving 10 bases between the germline ends. The germline gives CDR1 LGHDT, CDR2 YNNKEL (reference sequence). This CDR3 is 13 amino acids long.

This clone was seen more than once but under ten times. The chain joins TRBV2 to TRBJ2-7; 7 nucleotides match TRBD2. V lost 6 bases and J lost 1; bases outside the gene matches: 9. The germline gives CDR1 SNHLY, CDR2 FYNNEI. The CDR3 has 15 residues. In nucleotides, the CDR3 is TGTGCCAGCAGGCCCCCGGGACTACAGTCCTACGAGCAGTACTTC. Translation: CASRPPGLQSYEQYF.

The V call is TRBV6-6, the J call TRBJ1-1; no definite D call. Trimming removed 7 bases at V and 1 base at J, with 10 bases between. The V gene's germline CDR1 is MNHNY and CDR2 SVGAGI (reference sequence). This CDR3 spans 13 amino acids. CDR3 nucleotides: TGTGCCAGCATCGAGACGGGGAACACTGAAGCTTTCTTT. Protein product: CASIETGNTEAFF.

The genes are TRBV5-1 and TRBJ1-4; tentative D call: TRBD1 (5 bases). This CDR3 spans 14 amino acids. V lost 0 bases and J lost 6, with 9 bases in between. CDR1 SGHRS and CDR2 YFSETQ come from the germline V gene. CDR3 bases: TGCGCCAGCAGCTTGGAAAGGGGCGATGAAAAACTGTTTTTT. Translating gives CASSLERGDEKLFF.

The chain combines TRBV7-2 with TRBJ1-4, with D perhaps TRBD1 (5 bases). Trimming removed 1 base from V and 5 bases from J, with 8 bases in between. The germline CDR1 and CDR2 sequences are SGHTA and FQGNSA. This CDR3 region has 14 residues. In DNA form, the CDR3 reads TGTGCCAGCAGCTTAGGGACACCGAATGAAAAACTGTTTTTT. This codes for CASSLGTPNEKLFF.

The gene calls are TRBV7-2 and TRBJ2-2; D is ambiguous. Trimming stripped 5 bases from V and 8 bases from J, with 6 bases between. This CDR3 is built from 11 residues. Germline V gives CDR1 SGHTA, CDR2 FQGNSA. Written as DNA, the CDR3 is TGTGCCAGCAGCCACCGGGGGGAGCTGTTTTTT. This gives the protein CASSHRGELFF.

The chain couples TRBV6-5 to TRBJ2-2; D is perhaps TRBD1 (6 bases). CDR1 and CDR2 from the germline V gene are MNHEY and SVGAGI. CDR3 size: 15 residues. The ends were cut back, 6 bases at V and 5 bases at J, with 16 bases in the middle. The CDR3 loop reads CASRKGTPGTGELFF. The CDR3 nucleotides are TGTGCCAGCAGGAAGGGGACACCGGGGACCGGGGAGCTGTTTTTT.

V and J are TRBV27 and TRBJ1-1; TRBD1 is a possible D gene (5 bases). CDR1 is MNHEY and CDR2 is SMNVEV in the germline V gene (reference sequence). V lost 2 bases and J 2 bases, leaving 15 bases between the germline ends. The CDR3 runs 16 residues. As DNA, the CDR3 is TGTGCCAGCAGTTTACTTACTGGGGCCAGTAACACTGAAGCTTTCTTT. This translates into CASSLLTGASNTEAFF.

The chain is built from TRBV6-1 and TRBJ1-4; D is uncertain. The length of the CDR3 is 19 residues. In germline, CDR1 is MNHNS, CDR2 SASEGT. Trimming pared 4 bases from V and 0 bases from J, leaving 21 bases between. The CDR3 loop is CASSAWETLSWATNEKLFF. The CDR3 bases are TGTGCCAGCAGTGCCTGGGAGACATTGTCGTGGGCAACTAATGAAAAACTGTTTTTT.

This chain connects TRBV27 to TRBJ2-2, with 13 bases fitting TRBD2. The CDR3 runs to 18 residues. The germline V gene has CDR1 MNHEY and CDR2 SMNVEV (reference sequence). After removal of 0 bases from V and 3 bases from J, the junction contained 4 bases not matched to a gene. The CDR3 DNA follows: TGTGCCAGCAGTTTATCCACTAGCGGGGGGGCCTACACCGGGGAGCTGTTTTTT. This gives the protein CASSLSTSGGAYTGELFF.

This clone was detected only once. The CDR3: CASLSMGTGVPWEQYF. The CDR3 bases are TGTGCCAGCCTTAGTATGGGGACAGGGGTCCCTTGGGAGCAGTACTTC. The genes are TRBV2 and TRBJ2-7; 10 bases fit TRBD1. V gave up 8 bases and J gave up 7 bases; unmatched junction bases: 17. This CDR3 region has 16 residues. Germline lookup yields CDR1 SNHLY and CDR2 FYNNEI.

The chain joins TRBV27 to TRBJ2-7; D might be TRBD1 (6 bases). With 6 bases removed from V and 7 bases from J, the gap between germline ends came to 13 bases. Germline V gene lookup returns CDR1 MNHEY and CDR2 SMNVEV (reference sequence). This CDR3 region has 12 residues. The CDR3 DNA reads TGTGCCAGCAGCCGTTGGGGGCAAGAGCAGTACTTC. Encoded protein: CASSRWGQEQYF.

V is TRBV2 and J is TRBJ1-6; 7 nucleotides match TRBD1. CDR3 length: 15 residues. The germline gives CDR1 SNHLY, CDR2 FYNNEI. The trim removed 6 bases at V and 14 bases at J, leaving 16 bases unmatched. The CDR3 DNA sequence: TGTGCCAGCAGACCGGGACAGAGGCCCTTGAAAACCCTCCACTTT. It yields the protein CASRPGQRPLKTLHF.

This chain connects TRBV9 to TRBJ2-7; no reliable D call. CDR3 length: 14 residues. The V end was cut by 0 bases, the J end by 4 bases, with 11 bases between. Germline CDR1 and CDR2: SGDLS and YYNGEE. CDR3 in amino acids: CASSVEQVTYEQYF. The CDR3 nucleotides are TGTGCCAGCAGCGTAGAGCAGGTAACATACGAGCAGTACTTC. Full variable domain (outside the CDR3, taken from reference TRBV9 and TRBJ2-7): DSGVTQTPKHLITATGQRVTLRCSPRSGDLSVYWYQQSLDQGLQFLIQYYNGEERAKGNILERFSAQQFPDLHSELNLSSLELGDSALYFCASSVEQVTYEQYFGPGTRLTVT.

As to this clone: Other DNA sequences within the sample encode an identical CDR3. J is TRBJ1-6 and V is TRBV6-5, with 8 positions matching TRBD1. Trimming at V came to 6 bases and at J to 7 bases, leaving 2 bases not matched to a gene. This CDR3 spans 13 amino acids. CDR1 is MNHEY, CDR2 SVGAGI, per germline. This CDR3 is CASRTGENSPLHF. CDR3 DNA: TGTGCCAGCAGGACAGGGGAGAATTCACCCCTCCACTTT.

V is TRBV5-3 and J is TRBJ2-6, with D maybe TRBD2 (5 bases). TRBV5-3 is labeled an ORF, and its function is uncertain. The CDR3 is 17 residues long. V dropped 0 bases and J dropped 2 bases, with 12 bases sitting between them. The CDR3 sequence is CARSLVGGGTGANVLTF. The CDR3 region has the DNA TGTGCCAGAAGCTTGGTAGGCGGAGGAACTGGGGCCAACGTCCTGACTTTC.

The chain couples TRBV7-9 to TRBJ2-7; no clear D gene. The CDR3 covers 12 residues. V was pared by 5 bases and J by 0 bases, with 5 bases between. Looked up from germline, CDR1 is SEHNR and CDR2 is FQNEAQ (reference sequence). The CDR3 nucleotides read TGTGCCAGCAGCCCACACTCCTACGAGCAGTACTTC. Amino acid sequence: CASSPHSYEQYF.

The chain uses TRBV27 and TRBJ2-2; 8 bases line up with TRBD2. Germline-derived CDR1 and CDR2 are MNHEY and SMNVEV (reference sequence). Germline trimming cut 2 bases from V and 5 bases from J; bases unmatched to any gene: 4. This CDR3 has 15 amino acids. The CDR3 region is CASSLGGRRTGELFF. CDR3 DNA: TGTGCCAGCAGTTTAGGCGGGAGGCGGACCGGGGAGCTGTTTTTT.

This clone was recorded once. The chain employs TRBV20-1 and TRBJ2-3; 8 bases fit TRBD2. The CDR3 is 14 residues long. With 3 bases clipped from V and 2 bases from J, the junction kept 4 bases outside the gene matches. The V gene's germline CDR1 is DFQATT and CDR2 SNEGSKA (reference sequence). The CDR3 DNA is TGCAGTGCTAGTGTCGGGAGGGCCACAGATACGCAGTATTTT. Translated: CSASVGRATDTQYF.

The chain is built from TRBV18 and TRBJ2-7; 12 bases are shared with TRBD2. Germline V gene data show CDR1 as KGHSH and CDR2 as LQKENI. The CDR3 has 19 residues. V shed 3 bases and J 0 bases; nucleotides not matched to a gene: 12. This CDR3 reads CASSPRLAGVPRDSYEQYF. CDR3 DNA: TGTGCCAGCTCACCCCGACTAGCGGGAGTACCTAGGGACTCCTACGAGCAGTACTTC.

The CDR3 DNA is TGTGCCAGCAGCCGGGGGGCCACTAGCACAGATACGCAGTATTTT. It codes for CASSRGATSTDTQYF. The V call is TRBV7-2, the J call TRBJ2-3; the D gene is possibly TRBD2 (7 bases). Germline-derived CDR1 and CDR2 are SGHTA and FQGNSA. Trimming stripped 5 bases from V and 0 bases from J, with 12 bases between. There are 15 residues in the CDR3. Full variable domain (missing parts from reference TRBV7-2 and TRBJ2-3): GAGVSQSPSNKVTEKGKDVELRCDPISGHTALYWYRQSLGQGLEFLIYFQGNSAPDKSGLPSDRFSAERTGGSVSTLTIQRTQQEDSAVYLCASSRGATSTDTQYFGPGTRLTVL.

This clone has a single count. The chain employs TRBV2 and TRBJ2-1; 8 bases line up with TRBD1. CDR1 and CDR2 from the germline V gene are SNHLY and FYNNEI. Unmatched junction bases numbered 4, after V lost 2 bases and J lost 13 bases. The CDR3 is 12 residues long. The CDR3: CASSEMDRVQFF. DNA of the CDR3: TGTGCCAGCAGTGAAATGGACAGGGTCCAGTTCTTC.

The rearrangement joins TRBV7-8 to TRBJ2-7; 7 bases match TRBD1. Trimming took 4 bases from V and 7 from J; bases not matched to a gene: 13. The V gene's germline CDR1 is SGHVS and CDR2 FQNEAQ. CDR3 length equals 15 residues. The CDR3 DNA reads as TGTGCCAGCAGCTCCACCCGGGACAGAATTGCGGAGCAGTACTTC. Protein product: CASSSTRDRIAEQYF.

This chain joins TRBV7-3 and TRBJ2-3; 8 bases line up with TRBD1. The germline V gene has CDR1 SGHTA and CDR2 FQGTGA. V shed 3 bases and J 2 bases; nucleotides not matched to a gene: 1. The length of the CDR3 is 14 residues. The CDR3 loop reads CASSLDRVTDTQYF. The DNA of the CDR3 is TGTGCCAGCAGCTTGGACAGGGTCACAGATACGCAGTATTTT.